This TCR beta chain comes out of a study of OX40 agonist ivuxolimab in advanced cancers. Turning to the study itself: Three patients showed partial responses: one hepatocellular carcinoma and two cutaneous melanoma cases. Study-level findings and limits: Expanded clones belonging to CD8+ T cells outnumbered, on average, those of CD4+.

Libraries were prepared by immunoSEQ multiplex PCR; TCRdb keeps only in-frame clonotypes and omits some of them. The table shows over 50,000 clones, with approximately 86% occurring only once. On this clone itself: The antigen remains undetermined.

CDR1 MNHEY and CDR2 SMNVEV come from the germline V gene (reference sequence). The CDR3 has 15 amino acids. V was shortened by 5 bases and J by 4 bases, with 17 bases between the two germline ends. The sequence was collected from an adult with an advanced solid tumor such as melanoma, head and neck, liver or kidney cancer. V and J are TRBV27 and TRBJ1-2, with D tentatively TRBD1 (6 bases). The sample was CD4+ or CD8+ T cells sorted from blood, taken in a trial of the OX40 agonist ivuxolimab. In nucleotides, the CDR3 is TGTGCCAGCAGTCGCTCACTACAGGGCTTCTATGGCTACACCTTC. Encoded protein: CASSRSLQGFYGYTF.